This passage covers 4 T cell receptor beta chains from one sample sequenced in a study of CD8 T cells in acute hepatitis C reinfection. Data came from immunoSEQ multiplex PCR; TCRdb stores just in-frame clones and leaves some out. The table lists 150 to 200 clones, over 55% of them singletons, with 30% to 35% in the top ten. Regarding the study as a whole: All groups preferentially used TRBV04 and TRBV06, which was not due to overrepresentation in the naive pool.

Specified time point: at least 347 days after estimated infection, following spontaneous clearance. The hepatitis C virus-specific receptor repertoire was characterized directly ex vivo, with no prior expansion in culture. Sequenced material: HCV NS3-1073 tetramer-sorted CD8+ T cells from PBMCs, taken at follow-up. These receptors originate from a woman aged 30 to 39 who spontaneously cleared hepatitis C infection.

There are a few counts of this clone. The chain is built from TRBV11-1 and TRBJ1-2, with D perhaps matching TRBD1 (5 bases). This CDR3 is 15 amino acids long. CDR1 is SGHAT, CDR2 FQDESV, per germline (reference sequence). V gave up 2 bases and J gave up 2 bases, with 12 bases separating them. The CDR3 sequence: CASSLFGQDNYGYTF. Written as DNA, the CDR3 is TGTGCCAGCAGCTTATTCGGACAAGACAACTATGGCTACACCTTC.

This clone was detected a few times. This chain joins TRBV9 and TRBJ2-2; D gene unclear. The CDR3 covers 12 residues. Germline values: CDR1 SGDLS, CDR2 YYNGEE. Trimming removed 3 bases at V and 7 bases at J, with 7 bases between. CDR3 sequence reads: CASSGPGGELFF. The CDR3 DNA sequence: TGTGCCAGCAGCGGGCCTGGCGGGGAGCTGTTTTTT.

This clone is a singleton in its sample. The chain couples TRBV19 to TRBJ2-1, with D possibly TRBD1 on 6 matching bases. Trimming pared 7 bases from V and 2 bases from J, leaving 15 bases between. This CDR3 is built from 15 residues. Germline-derived CDR1 and CDR2 are LNHDA and SQIVND (reference sequence). CDR3 loop: CASNTHRETYNEQFF. The CDR3 DNA reads TGTGCCAGTAACACCCACAGGGAAACCTACAATGAGCAGTTCTTC.

This clone showed up just a few times. This chain connects TRBV4-2 to TRBJ1-1; 7 nucleotides line up with TRBD1. With V trimmed by 3 bases and J by 5 bases, 3 bases remained unmatched. CDR3 length equals 13 residues. CDR1 is LGHNA and CDR2 is YNFKEQ in the germline V gene. CDR3 nucleotide sequence: TGTGCCAGCAGCCACGACAGGGCGACTGAAGCTTTCTTT. This encodes CASSHDRATEAFF.